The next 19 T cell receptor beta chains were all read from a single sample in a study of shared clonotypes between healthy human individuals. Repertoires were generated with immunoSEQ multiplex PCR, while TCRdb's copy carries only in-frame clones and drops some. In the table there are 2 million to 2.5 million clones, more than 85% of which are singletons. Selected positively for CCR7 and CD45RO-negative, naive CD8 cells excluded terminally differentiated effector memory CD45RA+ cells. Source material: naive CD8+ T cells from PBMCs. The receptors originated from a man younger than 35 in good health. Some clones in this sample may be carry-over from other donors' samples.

In DNA form, the CDR3 reads TGTGCCAGCTCACCGGGACAGGGGGTACTCGAAGGGCTGTTTTTT. Its protein product is CASSPGQGVLEGLFF. The chain has TRBV18 and TRBJ1-4; TRBD1 matches 11 bases. CDR1 KGHSH and CDR2 LQKENI come from the germline V gene. J gave up 14 bases and V 3 bases, and 11 bases lay outside the gene matches. This CDR3 region has 15 residues.

Written as DNA, the CDR3 is TGTGCCAGCAGTGAACCCATTACCTACAATGAGCAGTTCTTC. Its translation: CASSEPITYNEQFF. V usage is TRBV6-1 and J usage is TRBJ2-1; D is uncertain. This CDR3 has 14 residues. V gave up 2 bases and J gave up 2 bases, with 7 bases separating them. From germline, CDR1 is MNHNS and CDR2 SASEGT.

This chain's CDR3 is CASSLTGGASEKLFF. The CDR3 nucleotides read TGTGCCAGCAGCCTCACAGGGGGCGCGAGTGAAAAACTGTTTTTT. This chain joins TRBV11-2 and TRBJ1-4; 9 positions match TRBD1. This CDR3 contains 15 residues. Unmatched junction bases numbered 8, after V lost 5 bases and J lost 7 bases. The germline V gene has CDR1 SGHAT and CDR2 FQNNGV. Supplemented by reference TRBV11-2 and TRBJ1-4, the full variable domain reads EAGVAQSPRYKIIEKRQSVAFWCNPISGHATLYWYQQILGQGPKLLIQFQNNGVVDDSQLPKDRFSAERLKGVDSTLKIQPAKLEDSAVYLCASSLTGGASEKLFFGSGTQLSVL.

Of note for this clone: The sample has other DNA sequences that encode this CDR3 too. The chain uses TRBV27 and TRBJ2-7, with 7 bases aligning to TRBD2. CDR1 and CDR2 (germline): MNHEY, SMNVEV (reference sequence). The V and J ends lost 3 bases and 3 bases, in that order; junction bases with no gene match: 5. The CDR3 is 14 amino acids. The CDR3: CASSFSGASYEQYF. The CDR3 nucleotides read TGTGCCAGCAGTTTCAGCGGGGCAAGCTACGAGCAGTACTTC.

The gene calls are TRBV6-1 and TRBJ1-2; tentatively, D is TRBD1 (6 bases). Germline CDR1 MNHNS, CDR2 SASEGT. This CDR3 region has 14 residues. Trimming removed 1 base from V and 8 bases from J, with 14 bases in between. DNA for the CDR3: TGTGCCAGCAGTGAAGGGTTGGGGGGCTCCGGCTACACCTTC. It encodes CASSEGLGGSGYTF.

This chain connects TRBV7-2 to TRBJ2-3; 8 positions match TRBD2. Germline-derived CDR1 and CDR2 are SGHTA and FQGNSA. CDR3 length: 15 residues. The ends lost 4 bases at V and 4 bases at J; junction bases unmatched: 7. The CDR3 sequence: CASSSGLVNADTQYF. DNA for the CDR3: TGTGCCAGCAGCTCGGGACTAGTAAACGCAGATACGCAGTATTTT. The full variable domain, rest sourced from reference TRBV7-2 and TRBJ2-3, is GAGVSQSPSNKVTEKGKDVELRCDPISGHTALYWYRQSLGQGLEFLIYFQGNSAPDKSGLPSDRFSAERTGGSVSTLTIQRTQQEDSAVYLCASSSGLVNADTQYFGPGTRLTVL.

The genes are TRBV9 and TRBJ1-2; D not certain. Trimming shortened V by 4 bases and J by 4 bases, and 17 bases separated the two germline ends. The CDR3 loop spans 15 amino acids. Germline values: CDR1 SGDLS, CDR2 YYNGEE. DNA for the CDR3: TGTGCCAGCAGCCCGACGACCCCTCAACGCTATGGCTACACCTTC. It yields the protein CASSPTTPQRYGYTF.

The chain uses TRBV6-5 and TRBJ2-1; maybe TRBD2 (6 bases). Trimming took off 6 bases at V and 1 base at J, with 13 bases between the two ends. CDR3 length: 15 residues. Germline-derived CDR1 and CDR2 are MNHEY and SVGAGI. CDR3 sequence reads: CASRRGRTSYNEQFF. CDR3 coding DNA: TGTGCCAGCAGGCGGGGACGGACATCCTACAATGAGCAGTTCTTC.

The CDR3 coding sequence is TGTGCCAGCAGTTTATCGGGAGGCAGGGTCGGCAAAAACATTCAGTACTTC. Residues: CASSLSGGRVGKNIQYF. V usage is TRBV27 and J usage is TRBJ2-4, with D perhaps matching TRBD2 (6 bases). Germline assignment: CDR1 MNHEY and CDR2 SMNVEV (reference sequence). V lost 0 bases and J lost 3, with 15 bases in between. The CDR3 contains 17 residues.

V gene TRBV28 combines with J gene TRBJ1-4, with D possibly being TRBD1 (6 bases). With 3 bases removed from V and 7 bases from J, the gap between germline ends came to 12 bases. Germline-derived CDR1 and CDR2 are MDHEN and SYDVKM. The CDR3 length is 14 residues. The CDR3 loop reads CASSLSGAVEKLFF. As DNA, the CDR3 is TGTGCCAGCAGTTTGTCGGGGGCGGTTGAAAAACTGTTTTTT.

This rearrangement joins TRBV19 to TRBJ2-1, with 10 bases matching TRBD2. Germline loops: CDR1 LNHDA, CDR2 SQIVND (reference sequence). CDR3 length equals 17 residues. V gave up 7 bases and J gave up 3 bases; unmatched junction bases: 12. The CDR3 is CASTFQALAGYYNEQFF. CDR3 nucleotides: TGTGCCAGTACCTTCCAGGCACTAGCGGGGTACTACAATGAGCAGTTCTTC. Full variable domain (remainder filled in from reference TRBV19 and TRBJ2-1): DGGITQSPKYLFRKEGQNVTLSCEQNLNHDAMYWYRQDPGQGLRLIYYSQIVNDFQKGDIAEGYSVSREKKESFPLTVTSAQKNPTAFYLCASTFQALAGYYNEQFFGPGTRLTVL.

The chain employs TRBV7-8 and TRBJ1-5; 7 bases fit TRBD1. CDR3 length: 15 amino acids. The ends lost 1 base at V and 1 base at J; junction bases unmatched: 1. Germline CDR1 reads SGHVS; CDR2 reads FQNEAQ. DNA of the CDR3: TGTGCCAGCAGCTTAGAGGGGGCGAGCAATCAGCCCCAGCATTTT. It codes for CASSLEGASNQPQHF.

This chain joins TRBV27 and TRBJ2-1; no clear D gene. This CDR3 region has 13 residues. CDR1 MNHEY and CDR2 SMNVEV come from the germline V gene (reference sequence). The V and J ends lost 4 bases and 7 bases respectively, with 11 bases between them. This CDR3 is CASSYYPVNEQFF. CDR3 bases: TGTGCCAGCAGTTACTACCCGGTAAATGAGCAGTTCTTC.

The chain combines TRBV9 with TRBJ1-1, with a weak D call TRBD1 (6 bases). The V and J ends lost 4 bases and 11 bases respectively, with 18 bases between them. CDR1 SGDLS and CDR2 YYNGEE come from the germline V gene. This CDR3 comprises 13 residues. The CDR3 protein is CASSHGTSSMAFF. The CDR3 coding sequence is TGTGCCAGCAGCCACGGGACATCAAGTATGGCTTTCTTT. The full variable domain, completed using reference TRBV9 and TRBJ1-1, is DSGVTQTPKHLITATGQRVTLRCSPRSGDLSVYWYQQSLDQGLQFLIQYYNGEERAKGNILERFSAQQFPDLHSELNLSSLELGDSALYFCASSHGTSSMAFFGQGTRLTVV.

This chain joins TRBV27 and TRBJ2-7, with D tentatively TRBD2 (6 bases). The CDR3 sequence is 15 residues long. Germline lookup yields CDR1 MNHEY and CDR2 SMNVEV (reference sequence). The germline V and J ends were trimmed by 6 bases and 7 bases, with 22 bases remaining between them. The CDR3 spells CASSPGTSNLREQYF. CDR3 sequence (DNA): TGTGCCAGCAGCCCTGGGACTTCAAACCTACGGGAGCAGTACTTC.

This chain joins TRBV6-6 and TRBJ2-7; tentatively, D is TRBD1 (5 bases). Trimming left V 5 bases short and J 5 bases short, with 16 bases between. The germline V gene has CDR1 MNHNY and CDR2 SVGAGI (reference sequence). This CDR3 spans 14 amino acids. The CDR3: CASSRQGITDEQYF. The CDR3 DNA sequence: TGTGCCAGCAGTAGGCAGGGTATAACGGACGAGCAGTACTTC.

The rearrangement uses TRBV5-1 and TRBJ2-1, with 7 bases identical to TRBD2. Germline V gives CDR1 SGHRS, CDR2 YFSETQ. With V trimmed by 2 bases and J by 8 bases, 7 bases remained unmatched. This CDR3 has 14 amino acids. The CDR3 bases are TGCGCCAGCAGCTTCGGGCTACGGGGGGATGAGCAGTTCTTC. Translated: CASSFGLRGDEQFF. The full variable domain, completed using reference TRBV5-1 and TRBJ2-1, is KAGVTQTPRYLIKTRGQQVTLSCSPISGHRSVSWYQQTPGQGLQFLFEYFSETQRNKGNFPGRFSGRQFSNSRSEMNVSTLELGDSALYLCASSFGLRGDEQFFGPGTRLTVL.

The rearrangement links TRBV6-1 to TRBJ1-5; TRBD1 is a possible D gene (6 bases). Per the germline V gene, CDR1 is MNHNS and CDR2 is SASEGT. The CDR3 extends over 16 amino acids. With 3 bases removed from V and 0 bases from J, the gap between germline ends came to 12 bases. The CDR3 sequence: CASSEYRDGSNQPQHF. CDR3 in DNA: TGTGCCAGCAGTGAGTACAGGGATGGTAGCAATCAGCCCCAGCATTTT.

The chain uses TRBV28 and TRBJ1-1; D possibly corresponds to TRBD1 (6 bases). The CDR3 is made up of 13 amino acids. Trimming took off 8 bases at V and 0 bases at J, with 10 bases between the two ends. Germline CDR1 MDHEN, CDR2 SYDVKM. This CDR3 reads CASRQGMNTEAFF. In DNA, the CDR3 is TGTGCCAGCCGCCAGGGGATGAACACTGAAGCTTTCTTT.